These 28 T cell receptor beta chains were all obtained from the same sample, sequenced in a study of cytomegalovirus exposure and HLA in healthy donors. The PCR was carried out with 60 Vbeta primers and 13 Jbeta primers. Profiling relied on immunoSEQ multiplex PCR, and the TCRdb table lists in-frame clones only, not all of them. The profile shows roughly 200,000 clones, about 89% of them singletons. The sequenced material came from PBMCs. These receptors originate from a man aged 30 to 45 in good health and CMV-seronegative.

This rearrangement joins TRBV5-1 to TRBJ2-3; D call uncertain. With 4 bases removed from V and 1 base from J, the gap between germline ends came to 13 bases. Germline lookup yields CDR1 SGHRS and CDR2 YFSETQ. The CDR3 has 15 residues. This chain's CDR3 is CASSVGRSGTDTQYF. CDR3 coding DNA: TGCGCCAGCAGCGTGGGCAGGTCAGGCACAGATACGCAGTATTTT.

This clone was observed a few times. The rearrangement links TRBV30 to TRBJ2-3; 15 bases are a match to TRBD2. The germline V gene encodes CDR1 GTSNPN and CDR2 SVGIG (reference sequence). The CDR3 runs to 17 residues. V shed 0 bases, J shed 6 bases, and the junction held 7 bases outside the gene matches. CDR3 residues: CAWSVGTSGRLTDTQYF. The DNA of the CDR3 is TGTGCCTGGAGTGTCGGGACTAGCGGGAGGTTGACGGATACGCAGTATTTT.

The chain employs TRBV10-1 and TRBJ2-1; 16 nucleotides align to TRBD2. Germline V gene sequence: CDR1 WNHNN, CDR2 SYGVQD (reference sequence). Trimming removed 5 bases from V and 6 bases from J; junction bases left unmatched: 10. The CDR3 is 18 amino acids. The DNA for the CDR3 is TGCGCCAGCAGTCGACCGGGACTAGCGGGGGGGCTTGGCAATGAGCAGTTCTTC. This gives the protein CASSRPGLAGGLGNEQFF.

The genes are TRBV27 and TRBJ2-7; TRBD1 matches at 7 bases. Germline CDR1 MNHEY, CDR2 SMNVEV (reference sequence). The CDR3 totals 13 residues. Losses at the gene ends were 11 bases for V and 4 bases for J; bases not matched to a gene: 11. The CDR3 coding sequence is TGTGCCGTGGGGTGGTCGACAGGGTACGAGCAGTACTTC. Translating gives CAVGWSTGYEQYF.

The V call is TRBV14, the J call TRBJ1-2; 8 bases match TRBD1. CDR3 length: 15 amino acids. Germline values: CDR1 SGHDN, CDR2 FVKESK. Losses at the gene ends were 4 bases for V and 2 bases for J; bases not matched to a gene: 6. The CDR3 loop is CASSLRGRPNYGYTF. The CDR3 nucleotides read TGTGCCAGCAGCCTCAGGGGGCGCCCCAACTATGGCTACACCTTC.

The chain is built from TRBV28 and TRBJ1-3, with a tentative D call TRBD1 (6 bases). V lost 7 bases, J lost 4 bases, and 14 bases lay in between. The CDR3 spans 14 residues. From germline, CDR1 is MDHEN and CDR2 SYDVKM. For the CDR3, the DNA is TGTGCCAGCAAAGACAGGTACTCCGGAAACACCATATATTTT. Protein sequence: CASKDRYSGNTIYF. Together with reference TRBV28 and TRBJ1-3, the CDR3 gives the full variable domain: DVKVTQSSRYLVKRTGEKVFLECVQDMDHENMFWYRQDPGLGLRLIYFSYDVKMKEKGDIPEGYSVSREKKERFSLILESASTNQTSMYLCASKDRYSGNTIYFGEGSWLTVV.

The rearrangement joins TRBV10-2 to TRBJ2-1, with 7 nucleotides matching TRBD1. The CDR3 is made up of 17 amino acids. Looked up from germline, CDR1 is WSHSY and CDR2 is SAAADI. Unmatched junction bases numbered 12, after V lost 6 bases and J lost 1 base. The CDR3 DNA reads TGCGCCAGCAGATTGACCTCGACAGGGTGGTCCTACAATGAGCAGTTCTTC. This gives the protein CASRLTSTGWSYNEQFF.

The chain employs TRBV7-9 and TRBJ1-1; 8 bases agree with TRBD1. Germline V gives CDR1 SEHNR, CDR2 FQNEAQ (reference sequence). J was trimmed by 4 bases and V by 5 bases; bases with no gene match: 3. This CDR3 is built from 13 residues. As DNA, the CDR3 is TGTGCCAGCAGCGTAACAGGGGGCACTGAAGCTTTCTTT. Amino acid sequence: CASSVTGGTEAFF.

The chain joins TRBV6-1 to TRBJ2-5; perhaps TRBD2 as D (6 bases). From germline, CDR1 is MNHNS and CDR2 SASEGT. The CDR3 extends over 13 amino acids. With 7 bases removed from V and 1 base from J, the gap between germline ends came to 10 bases. Written as DNA, the CDR3 is TGTGCCAGCAATCGCGGGATCCAAGAGACCCAGTACTTC. Its translation: CASNRGIQETQYF.

The V call is TRBV7-6, the J call TRBJ1-2, with D possibly matching TRBD1 (6 bases). CDR3 length: 12 amino acids. V was cut by 5 bases and J by 9 bases, with 13 bases left in between. Germline-derived CDR1 and CDR2 are SGHVS and FNYEAQ. As DNA, the CDR3 is TGTGCCAGCAGCGACAGGTCCTTACGCTACACCTTC. Its translation: CASSDRSLRYTF.

This clone was picked up a small number of times. The J gene is TRBJ2-3, the V gene TRBV7-6; D ambiguous. Per germline, CDR1 SGHVS and CDR2 FNYEAQ. The length of the CDR3 is 12 residues. V lost 5 bases and J lost 0, with 3 bases in between. The CDR3 here is CASSPSTDTQYF. Here the CDR3 DNA reads TGTGCCAGCAGCCCGAGCACAGATACGCAGTATTTT.

This clone has only one observation. The J gene is TRBJ2-5, the V gene TRBV5-1; 11 nucleotides match TRBD1. Trimming at V came to 1 base and at J to 11 bases, leaving 13 bases not matched to a gene. CDR1 is SGHRS and CDR2 is YFSETQ in the germline V gene. The CDR3 has 16 amino acids. CDR3 region: CASSLPRGQGAEEQYF. CDR3 coding DNA: TGCGCCAGCAGCTTGCCAAGAGGACAGGGGGCAGAAGAGCAGTACTTC.

V is TRBV2 and J is TRBJ1-3; 8 bases are shared with TRBD1. V dropped 6 bases and J dropped 7; count of bases not matched to a gene: 11. This CDR3 region has 15 residues. Germline V lookup: CDR1 SNHLY, CDR2 FYNNEI. CDR3 amino acids: CASSRDRPKGNTIYF. The CDR3, as DNA: TGTGCCAGCAGCCGGGACAGGCCCAAAGGGAACACCATATATTTT.

The gene calls are TRBV19 and TRBJ1-2; D call uncertain. The CDR3 loop spans 15 amino acids. V shed 3 bases and J shed 0 bases, with 11 bases lying between them. Germline CDR1 LNHDA, CDR2 SQIVND (reference sequence). The CDR3: CASSISPRANYGYTF. The DNA for the CDR3 is TGTGCCAGTAGTATCTCTCCCCGAGCTAACTATGGCTACACCTTC.

The CDR3 here is CAWNLGASIGDEQFF. DNA for the CDR3: TGTGCCTGGAACCTGGGAGCTAGTATCGGCGATGAGCAGTTCTTC. The chain combines TRBV30 with TRBJ2-1, with TRBD2 as a possible D gene (5 bases). V was trimmed by 4 bases and J by 8 bases, leaving 21 bases between them. There are 15 residues in the CDR3. The germline gives CDR1 GTSNPN, CDR2 SVGIG (reference sequence).

In its sample, this clone was seen a few times. The rearrangement uses TRBV6-1 and TRBJ1-5; 8 nucleotides agree with TRBD1. Germline V gives CDR1 MNHNS, CDR2 SASEGT. Trimming at V came to 4 bases and at J to 0 bases, leaving 11 bases not matched to a gene. There are 18 residues in the CDR3. The CDR3 nucleotides are TGTGCCAGCAGTGCCTGGGACCGACAGGGGCATAGCAATCAGCCCCAGCATTTT. Amino acid sequence: CASSAWDRQGHSNQPQHF.

V and J are TRBV2 and TRBJ2-6, with D tentatively TRBD2 (5 bases). The CDR3 runs to 15 residues. The germline CDR1 and CDR2 sequences are SNHLY and FYNNEI. The ends were cut back, 8 bases at V and 0 bases at J, with 11 bases in the middle. The CDR3 loop reads CASGLDFSGANVLTF. The CDR3 nucleotides are TGTGCCAGCGGACTGGACTTCTCTGGGGCCAACGTCCTGACTTTC.

This chain links TRBV5-1 with TRBJ2-5; 11 bases map to TRBD1. V gave up 4 bases and J gave up 11 bases; unmatched junction bases: 16. The CDR3 sequence is 16 residues long. CDR1 SGHRS and CDR2 YFSETQ come from the germline V gene. CDR3 amino acids: CASSPGQGATQDEQYF. The CDR3 coding sequence is TGCGCCAGCAGCCCTGGACAGGGGGCGACTCAGGATGAGCAGTACTTC.

J is TRBJ1-4 and V is TRBV25-1, with unresolved D. The CDR3 has 14 amino acids. Trimming took off 8 bases at V and 7 bases at J, with 17 bases between the two ends. Per the germline V gene, CDR1 is MGHDK and CDR2 is SYGVNS. The CDR3 nucleotides are TGTGCCAGCGGACGGACGTACGGGGTTGAAAAACTGTTTTTT. This gives the protein CASGRTYGVEKLFF.

The rearrangement joins TRBV28 to TRBJ2-1; D is perhaps TRBD2 (5 bases). The V gene lost 2 bases and the J gene lost 2 bases, with 16 bases spanning the gap. The CDR3 covers 17 residues. Per the germline V gene, CDR1 is MDHEN and CDR2 is SYDVKM. The CDR3 DNA is TGTGCCAGCAGTTTAGAAGTTTATGGGGAGACCTACAATGAGCAGTTCTTC. Translation gives CASSLEVYGETYNEQFF. Using reference TRBV28 and TRBJ2-1 for the parts outside the CDR3, the full variable domain is DVKVTQSSRYLVKRTGEKVFLECVQDMDHENMFWYRQDPGLGLRLIYFSYDVKMKEKGDIPEGYSVSREKKERFSLILESASTNQTSMYLCASSLEVYGETYNEQFFGPGTRLTVL.

J is TRBJ1-5 and V is TRBV10-2, with a weak D call TRBD1 (5 bases). The length of the CDR3 is 16 residues. From germline, CDR1 is WSHSY and CDR2 SAAADI. With 1 base removed from V and 0 bases from J, the gap between germline ends came to 10 bases. CDR3: CASSELGLYSNQPQHF. In nucleotides, the CDR3 is TGCGCCAGCAGTGAGTTGGGGCTGTATAGCAATCAGCCCCAGCATTTT.

This chain uses TRBV4-1 with TRBJ1-1; D is uncertain. Germline loops: CDR1 MGHRA, CDR2 YSYEKL. The CDR3 is made up of 15 amino acids. V was clipped by 1 base and J by 4 bases, with 13 bases between them. CDR3 loop: CASSQGRGSRTEAFF. For the CDR3, the DNA is TGCGCCAGCAGCCAAGGGAGAGGGTCGCGCACTGAAGCTTTCTTT.

V and J are TRBV2 and TRBJ2-5, with D unclear. Trimming shortened V by 5 bases and J by 2 bases, and 15 bases separated the two germline ends. Germline V CDR1 and CDR2: SNHLY, FYNNEI. The CDR3 consists of 15 residues. CDR3 in amino acids: CASSLMALGQETQYF. CDR3 DNA sequence: TGTGCCAGCAGTCTAATGGCTCTAGGACAAGAGACCCAGTACTTC.

In this sample, this clone turned up a few times. The J gene is TRBJ2-1, the V gene TRBV7-9; D remains unclear. V was cut by 1 base and J by 4 bases, with 8 bases left in between. The CDR3 runs to 14 residues. Per germline, CDR1 SEHNR and CDR2 FQNEAQ (reference sequence). CDR3: CASSLDPSYNEQFF. The CDR3 nucleotides are TGTGCCAGCAGCTTAGATCCGTCTTACAATGAGCAGTTCTTC.

In DNA form, the CDR3 reads TGTGCCAGTAGTATCCGCGAAAATGGCTACACCTTC. Amino acid sequence: CASSIRENGYTF. J is TRBJ1-2 and V is TRBV19; D is ambiguous. Germline lookup yields CDR1 LNHDA and CDR2 SQIVND (reference sequence). The CDR3 covers 12 residues. The germline V and J ends were trimmed by 3 bases and 6 bases, with 8 bases remaining between them. Full variable domain (outside the CDR3, taken from reference TRBV19 and TRBJ1-2): DGGITQSPKYLFRKEGQNVTLSCEQNLNHDAMYWYRQDPGQGLRLIYYSQIVNDFQKGDIAEGYSVSREKKESFPLTVTSAQKNPTAFYLCASSIRENGYTFGSGTRLTVV.

The chain uses TRBV7-2 and TRBJ2-3; TRBD2 matches 10 bases. Germline V gives CDR1 SGHTA, CDR2 FQGNSA. The trim removed 4 bases at V and 5 bases at J, leaving 12 bases unmatched. This CDR3 has 17 amino acids. The CDR3 sequence: CASSSRAGSGREDTQYF. The CDR3 coding sequence is TGTGCCAGCAGCTCCCGCGCGGGAAGCGGGAGGGAAGATACGCAGTATTTT.

The chain has TRBV27 and TRBJ1-4, with 8 bases matching TRBD1. Looked up from germline, CDR1 is MNHEY and CDR2 is SMNVEV (reference sequence). CDR3 size: 15 residues. V lost 5 bases and J lost 7; bases outside the gene matches: 9. The CDR3 bases are TGTGCCAGCAGTGGCAGGGGGCTTTGGGGTGAAAAACTGTTTTTT. This gives the protein CASSGRGLWGEKLFF.

The gene calls are TRBV21-1 and TRBJ1-5; the listed D gene, TRBD1, was not tested against the DNA. TRBV21-1 is shown as a pseudogene. The CDR3 totals 13 residues. The chain's CDR3 is CASTHYRRQPQHF. Here the CDR3 DNA reads TGTGCCAGCACCCATTACAGGCGCCAGCCCCAGCATTTT.